This TCR beta chain derives from a study of blood T cell repertoires in COVID-19. The CDR3 sequence is 16 residues long. Sequencing used immunoSEQ multiplex PCR; TCRdb keeps in-frame clones, though not all of them. The sample consists of some 87,000 clones, about 87% of them appearing once. The chain has TRBV21-1 and TRBJ2-4; the table's D call of TRBD2 was not tested on the DNA. TRBV21-1 is deemed a pseudogene. The receptor was derived from a human donor with COVID-19, enrolled during active disease. The donor label of this sample is uncertain. Sequencing input: peripheral blood. The CDR3 DNA reads as TGTGCCAGCAGCGAGGGCAGCTCCCTAGCCAAAAACATTCAGTACTTC. This translates into CASSEGSSLAKNIQYF.